These T cell receptor beta chains were read from a single sample in a study of human T cells and chemical hapten exposure. TCRdb itself ran the RACE reads through MiXCR, one entry per CDR3 protein. The sample lists under 120,000 distinct CDR3 sequences; approximately 9.9% were seen once. This specimen was whole blood, taken in connection with sensitization to the hapten diphenylcyclopropenone (DPC). Receptor source: a woman aged 40 to 50 with alopecia areata. Some clones in this sample may be carry-over from other donors' samples. Both conserved end residues are trimmed from each CDR3. Clone size is given for some rows only: seen once, a few or many times, or a class if the clone is expanded.

clone size,V gene,J gene,CDR3 protein
many,TRBV6-2/TRBV6-3,TRBJ2-1,ASSPELSGGDYNEQF
few,TRBV28,TRBJ2-4,ASRPPSGIQY
.,TRBV20-1,TRBJ2-7,SAGTSAETEEQY
few,TRBV6-2/TRBV6-3,TRBJ2-7,ASSAPTGAYEQY
few,TRBV6-6,TRBJ1-5,ASSYGTANSNQPQH
few,TRBV21-1,TRBJ2-7,ASSNTHKSPRSTTYEQY
few,TRBV11-2,TRBJ1-2,ASSLRPGGILGYT
few,TRBV5-1,TRBJ2-1,ASSSGISYNEQF
.,TRBV30,TRBJ1-1,AWITTGTVNTEAF
few,TRBV28,TRBJ1-2,ASTGDSGGYT
few,TRBV29-1,TRBJ1-1,SVESGWAEAF
.,TRBV28,TRBJ1-2,ASSLVARVTGYT
few,TRBV30,TRBJ2-3,AWMWVGTDTQY
many,TRBV7-3,TRBJ2-3,ASSSGLYSTDTQY
.,TRBV12-3/TRBV12-4,TRBJ2-3,ASSTGPRGTDTQY